This T cell receptor beta chain is from a study of graft-versus-host responses after intestinal transplantation. Notes on this clone: Its matching antigen is unknown.

Method: immunoSEQ multiplex PCR; TCRdb's copy keeps in-frame clones and lacks some. This table holds tens of thousands of clones, roughly 94% found once. Study-level results: Peak circulating GvH clone levels tracked with early post-transplant HvG declines.

The CDR3 length is 14 residues. The J segment lost 0 bases and the V segment lost 4 bases, leaving 3 bases of the junction unmatched. Germline assignment: CDR1 MNHEY and CDR2 SVGAGI. The sequence came from a human donor who was the organ donor for an intestinal transplant. The chain combines TRBV6-5 with TRBJ2-7; the match to TRBD1 covers 7 bases. The sample consisted of unstimulated CD4+ T cells sorted from spleen or lymph node cells, taken before transplant. The CDR3 DNA sequence: TGTGCCAGCAGTTTGACAGGGAACTCCTACGAGCAGTACTTC. Its translation is CASSLTGNSYEQYF.